This T cell receptor beta chain was captured in a study of blood T cell repertoires in COVID-19. Study-level information: From T cells, B-cell-depleted T cells, or PBMCs came the material, which was cDNA or gDNA.

The CDR3 length is 13 residues. Looked up from germline, CDR1 is SNHLY and CDR2 is FYNNEI. V was clipped by 6 bases and J by 0 bases, with 9 bases between them. Using immunoSEQ multiplex PCR, the repertoire was profiled, and TCRdb retains in-frame clones only, with some absent. Of 250,000 to 300,000 clones in the sample, about nine tenths were seen once. Worth noting for this clone: This sequence is one base from a far larger clone and is likely a read error.

The receptor comes from a woman in her 30s with COVID-19, enrolled during active disease. The chain has TRBV2 and TRBJ2-7, with D perhaps matching TRBD1 (6 bases). Material for sequencing was peripheral blood. CDR3: CASSWDTSYEQYF. The CDR3, as DNA: TGTGCCAGCAGCTGGGACACCTCCTACGAGCAGTACTTC. Full variable domain (rest looked up from reference TRBV2 and TRBJ2-7): EPEVTQTPSHQVTQMGQEVILRCVPISNHLYFYWYRQILGQKVEFLVSFYNNEISEKSEIFDDQFSVERPDGSNFTLKIRSTKLEDSAMYFCASSWDTSYEQYFGPGTRLTVT.